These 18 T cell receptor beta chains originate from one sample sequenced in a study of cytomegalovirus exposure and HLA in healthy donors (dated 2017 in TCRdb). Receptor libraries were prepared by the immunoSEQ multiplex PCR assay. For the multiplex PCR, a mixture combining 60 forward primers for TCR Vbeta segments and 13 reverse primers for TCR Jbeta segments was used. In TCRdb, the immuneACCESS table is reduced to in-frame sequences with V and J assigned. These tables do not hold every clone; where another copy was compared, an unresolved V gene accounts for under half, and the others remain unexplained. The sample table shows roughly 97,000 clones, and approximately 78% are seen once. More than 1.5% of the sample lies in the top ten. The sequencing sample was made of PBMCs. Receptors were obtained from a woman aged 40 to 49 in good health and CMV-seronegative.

CDR3 DNA: TGTGCCAGCAGCCTCAGACTAAACTCCTACAATGAGCAGTTCTTC. Protein: CASSLRLNSYNEQFF. This chain links TRBV2 with TRBJ2-1, with D tentatively TRBD2 (5 bases). The CDR3 contains 15 residues. The germline V and J ends were trimmed by 6 bases and 0 bases, with 12 bases remaining between them. Germline lookup yields CDR1 SNHLY and CDR2 FYNNEI.

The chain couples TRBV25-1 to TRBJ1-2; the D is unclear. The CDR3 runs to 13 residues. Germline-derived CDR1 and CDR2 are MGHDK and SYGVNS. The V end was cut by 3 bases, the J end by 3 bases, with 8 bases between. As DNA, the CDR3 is TGTGCCAGCAGTGATTCCGGGGACTATGGCTACACCTTC. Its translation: CASSDSGDYGYTF.

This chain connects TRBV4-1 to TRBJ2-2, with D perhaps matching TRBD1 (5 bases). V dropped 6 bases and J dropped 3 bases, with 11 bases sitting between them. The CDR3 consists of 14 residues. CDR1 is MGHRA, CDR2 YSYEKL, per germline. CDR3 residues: CASRQQVYTGELFF. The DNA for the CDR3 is TGCGCCAGCAGGCAACAGGTGTACACCGGGGAGCTGTTTTTT.

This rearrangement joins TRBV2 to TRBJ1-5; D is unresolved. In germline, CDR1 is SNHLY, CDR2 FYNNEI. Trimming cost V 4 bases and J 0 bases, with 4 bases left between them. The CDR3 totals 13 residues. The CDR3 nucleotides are TGTGCCAGCAGTGCGGTTAGCAATCAGCCCCAGCATTTT. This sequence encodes CASSAVSNQPQHF.

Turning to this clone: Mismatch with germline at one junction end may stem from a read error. The chain's CDR3 is CSSSFDRGLKTQYF. CDR3 sequence (DNA): TGTTCCAGCAGCTTTGACAGGGGGCTGAAGACCCAGTACTTC. V is TRBV7-9 and J is TRBJ2-5, with 10 nucleotides matching TRBD1. The CDR3 runs to 14 residues. The germline gives CDR1 SEHNR, CDR2 FQNEAQ (reference sequence).

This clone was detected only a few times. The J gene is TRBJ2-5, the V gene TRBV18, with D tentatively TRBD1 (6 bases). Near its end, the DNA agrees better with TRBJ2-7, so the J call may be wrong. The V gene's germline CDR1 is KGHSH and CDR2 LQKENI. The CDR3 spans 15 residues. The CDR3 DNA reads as TGTGCCAGCTCTCCCCGTGGACAGAGCTCCTACGAGCAGTACTTC. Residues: CASSPRGQSSYEQYF.

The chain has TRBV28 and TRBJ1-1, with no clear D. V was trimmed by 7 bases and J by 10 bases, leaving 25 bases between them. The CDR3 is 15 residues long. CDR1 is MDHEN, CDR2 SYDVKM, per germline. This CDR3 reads CASTTTGERTLGAFF. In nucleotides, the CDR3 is TGTGCCAGCACCACGACCGGGGAGCGAACACTCGGAGCTTTCTTT.

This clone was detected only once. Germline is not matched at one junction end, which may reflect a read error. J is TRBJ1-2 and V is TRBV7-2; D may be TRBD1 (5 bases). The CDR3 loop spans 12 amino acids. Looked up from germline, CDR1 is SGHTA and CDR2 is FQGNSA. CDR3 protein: CASSSRQSTSVF. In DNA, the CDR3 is TGTGCCAGCAGCTCGAGACAGTCCACATCGGTCTTC. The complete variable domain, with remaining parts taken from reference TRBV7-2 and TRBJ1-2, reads GAGVSQSPSNKVTEKGKDVELRCDPISGHTALYWYRQSLGQGLEFLIYFQGNSAPDKSGLPSDRFSAERTGGSVSTLTIQRTQQEDSAVYLCASSSRQSTSVFGSGTRLTVV.

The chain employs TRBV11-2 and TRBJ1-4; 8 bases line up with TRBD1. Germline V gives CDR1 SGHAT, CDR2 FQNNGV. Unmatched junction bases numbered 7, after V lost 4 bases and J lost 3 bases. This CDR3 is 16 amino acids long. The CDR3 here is CASSSTRGLPNEKLFF. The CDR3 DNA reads TGTGCCAGCAGCTCGACCAGGGGGCTCCCTAATGAAAAACTGTTTTTT. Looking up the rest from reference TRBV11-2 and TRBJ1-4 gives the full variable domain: EAGVAQSPRYKIIEKRQSVAFWCNPISGHATLYWYQQILGQGPKLLIQFQNNGVVDDSQLPKDRFSAERLKGVDSTLKIQPAKLEDSAVYLCASSSTRGLPNEKLFFGSGTQLSVL.

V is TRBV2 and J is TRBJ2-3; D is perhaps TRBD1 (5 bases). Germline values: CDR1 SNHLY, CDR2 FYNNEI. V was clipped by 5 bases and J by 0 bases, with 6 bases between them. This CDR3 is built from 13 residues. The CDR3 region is CASSRGSTDTQYF. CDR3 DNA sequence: TGTGCCAGCAGTAGGGGCAGCACAGATACGCAGTATTTT.

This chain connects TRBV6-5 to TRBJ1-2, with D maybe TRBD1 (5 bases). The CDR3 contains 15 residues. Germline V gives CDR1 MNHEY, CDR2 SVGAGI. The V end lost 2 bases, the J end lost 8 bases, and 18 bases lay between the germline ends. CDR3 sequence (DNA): TGTGCCAGCAGTTACGGGGCCAGGGCAGGGAGGGGCTACACCTTC. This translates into CASSYGARAGRGYTF.

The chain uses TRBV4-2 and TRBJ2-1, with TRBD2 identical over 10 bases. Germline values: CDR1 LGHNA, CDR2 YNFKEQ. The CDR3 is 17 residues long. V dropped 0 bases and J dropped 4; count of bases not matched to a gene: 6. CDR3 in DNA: TGTGCCAGCAGCCAAGAGCAGCTAGCGGGAGCGTACAATGAGCAGTTCTTC. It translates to CASSQEQLAGAYNEQFF.

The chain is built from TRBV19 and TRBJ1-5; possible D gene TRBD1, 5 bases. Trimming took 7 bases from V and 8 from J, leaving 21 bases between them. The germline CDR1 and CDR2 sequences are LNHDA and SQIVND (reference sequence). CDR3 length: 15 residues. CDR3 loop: CASTNHGGGEKPQHF. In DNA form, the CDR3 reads TGTGCCAGTACTAACCACGGGGGGGGTGAGAAGCCCCAGCATTTT.

The CDR3 coding sequence is TGTGCCAGCTACAGCTACCAAGAGACCCAGTACTTC. Amino acid sequence: CASYSYQETQYF. The chain employs TRBV28 and TRBJ2-5; no definite D call. Germline lookup yields CDR1 MDHEN and CDR2 SYDVKM. V lost 8 bases, J lost 0 bases, and 7 bases lay in between. The CDR3 sequence is 12 residues long. Combining the CDR3 with reference TRBV28 and TRBJ2-5 gives the whole variable domain DVKVTQSSRYLVKRTGEKVFLECVQDMDHENMFWYRQDPGLGLRLIYFSYDVKMKEKGDIPEGYSVSREKKERFSLILESASTNQTSMYLCASYSYQETQYFGPGTRLLVL.

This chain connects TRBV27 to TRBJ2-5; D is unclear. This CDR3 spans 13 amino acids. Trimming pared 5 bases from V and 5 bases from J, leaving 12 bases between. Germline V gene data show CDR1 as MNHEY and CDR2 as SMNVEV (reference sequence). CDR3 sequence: CASSAKVRETQYF. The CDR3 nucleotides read TGTGCCAGCAGTGCGAAGGTCAGGGAGACCCAGTACTTC.

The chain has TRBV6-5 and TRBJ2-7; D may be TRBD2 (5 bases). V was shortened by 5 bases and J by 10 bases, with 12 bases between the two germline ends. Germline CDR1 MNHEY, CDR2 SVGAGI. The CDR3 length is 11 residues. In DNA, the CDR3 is TGTGCCAGCAGTGAGAGGGCTCGACAGTACTTC. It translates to CASSERARQYF.

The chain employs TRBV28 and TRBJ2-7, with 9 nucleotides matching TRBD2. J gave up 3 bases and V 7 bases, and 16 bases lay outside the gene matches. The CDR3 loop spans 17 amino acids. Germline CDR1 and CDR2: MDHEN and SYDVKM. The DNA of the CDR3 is TGTGCCAGCACCCTTACCCCCGGCCTAGCGGGAATCTACGAGCAGTACTTC. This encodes CASTLTPGLAGIYEQYF.

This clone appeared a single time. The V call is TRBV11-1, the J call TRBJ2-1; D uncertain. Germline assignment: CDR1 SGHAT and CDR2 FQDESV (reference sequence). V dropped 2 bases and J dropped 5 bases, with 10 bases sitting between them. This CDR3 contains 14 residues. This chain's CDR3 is CASSLSGNHNEQFF. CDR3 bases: TGTGCCAGCAGCTTATCAGGAAACCACAATGAGCAGTTCTTC.